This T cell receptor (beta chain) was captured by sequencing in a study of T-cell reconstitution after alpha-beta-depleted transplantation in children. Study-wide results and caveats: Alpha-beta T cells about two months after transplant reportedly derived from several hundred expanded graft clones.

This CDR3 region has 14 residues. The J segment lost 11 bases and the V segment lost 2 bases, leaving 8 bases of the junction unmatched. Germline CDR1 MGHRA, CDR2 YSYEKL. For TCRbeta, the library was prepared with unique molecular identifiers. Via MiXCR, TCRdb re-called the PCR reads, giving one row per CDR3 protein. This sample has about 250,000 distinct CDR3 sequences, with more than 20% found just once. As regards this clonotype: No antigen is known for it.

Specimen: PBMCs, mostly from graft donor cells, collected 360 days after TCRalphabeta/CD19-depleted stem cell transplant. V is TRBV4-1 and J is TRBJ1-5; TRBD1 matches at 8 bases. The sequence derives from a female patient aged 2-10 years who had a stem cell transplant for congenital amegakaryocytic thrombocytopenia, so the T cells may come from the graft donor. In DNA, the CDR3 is TGCGCCAGCAGCCAAAGACAGGGGTATTTGGCCCAGCATTTT. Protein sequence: CASSQRQGYLAQHF.